A single sample gave rise to the 24 T cell receptor beta chains below, sequenced in a study of blood T cells in healthy people across ages. A second PCR, run for about 7 to 11 cycles, used a sample-barcoded 5' primer plus a J-beta primer mix. TCRdb re-derived calls from the 5' RACE reads in MiXCR, one entry per CDR3 protein. The sample yields approximately 320,000 distinct CDR3 sequences, 25% to 30% seen once. The sequenced sample was blood. The receptor set was obtained from a woman between 65 and 79 years old in good health.

This sequence joins TRBV5-1 and TRBJ2-5; 11 bases are a match to TRBD2. CDR1 is SGHRS, CDR2 YFSETQ, per germline. The V gene end was trimmed by 4 bases and the J gene end by 5 bases; junction bases not matched to a gene: 7. CDR3 length: 15 residues. CDR3 region: CASSKRLAGMETQYF. CDR3 in DNA: TGCGCCAGCAGCAAGCGACTAGCGGGGATGGAGACCCAGTACTTC.

This clonotype occurred many times. The chain carries TRBV3-1 and TRBJ2-2, with TRBD1 matching 7 bases. The CDR3 extends over 15 amino acids. Per the germline V gene, CDR1 is LGHDT and CDR2 is YNNKEL (reference sequence). V shed 4 bases, J shed 3 bases, and the junction held 5 bases outside the gene matches. The CDR3 protein is CASSPGQDYTGELFF. The CDR3 DNA follows: TGTGCCAGCAGCCCCGGACAGGATTACACCGGGGAGCTGTTTTTT.

Ten or more counts support this clonotype. V and J are TRBV20-1 and TRBJ2-2; perhaps TRBD2 as D (6 bases). Between the trimmed V and J ends, which lost 0 bases and 3 bases, there was a span of 11 bases. The germline CDR1 and CDR2 sequences are DFQATT and SNEGSKA (reference sequence). This CDR3 has 15 residues. In nucleotides, the CDR3 is TGCAGTGCTAGAGAAGTTAGCGGATACACCGGGGAGCTGTTTTTT. Amino acids: CSAREVSGYTGELFF.

This clonotype turned up a few times. The chain has TRBV14 and TRBJ2-1, with 9 bases identical to TRBD2. V dropped 3 bases and J dropped 0; count of bases not matched to a gene: 9. CDR3 length: 18 residues. CDR1 and CDR2 (germline): SGHDN, FVKESK. The CDR3 DNA is TGTGCCAGCAGCCAGCGGTTTGCAGCGGGAGGCTCCTACAATGAGCAGTTCTTC. Translation: CASSQRFAAGGSYNEQFF.

This clonotype was observed many times. The chain uses TRBV28 and TRBJ1-5, with a possible D match to TRBD1 (6 bases). V lost 3 bases and J 3 bases, leaving 9 bases between the germline ends. The CDR3 covers 14 residues. CDR1 and CDR2 (germline): MDHEN, SYDVKM. As DNA, the CDR3 is TGTGCCAGCAGTTTCGGACAGTACAATCAGCCCCAGCATTTT. Residues: CASSFGQYNQPQHF. Filled out from reference TRBV28 and TRBJ1-5, the complete variable domain reads DVKVTQSSRYLVKRTGEKVFLECVQDMDHENMFWYRQDPGLGLRLIYFSYDVKMKEKGDIPEGYSVSREKKERFSLILESASTNQTSMYLCASSFGQYNQPQHFGDGTRLSIL.

The V and J genes are TRBV29-1 and TRBJ2-7; 8 bases fit TRBD1. With 7 bases clipped from V and 2 bases from J, the junction kept 4 bases outside the gene matches. The CDR3 is 12 residues long. CDR1 and CDR2 (germline): SQVTM, ANQGSEA. CDR3 DNA: TGCAGCGCTGGGACAGGAGCCTACGAGCAGTACTTC. Protein product: CSAGTGAYEQYF.

This clonotype was seen at least ten times. The genes are TRBV27 and TRBJ2-7; perhaps TRBD1 as D (6 bases). V gave up 8 bases and J gave up 1 base, with 12 bases separating them. The germline gives CDR1 MNHEY, CDR2 SMNVEV (reference sequence). The CDR3 loop spans 13 amino acids. This CDR3 is CASGRQESYEQYF. CDR3 DNA sequence: TGTGCCAGCGGAAGACAGGAGTCCTACGAGCAGTACTTC.

DNA of the CDR3: TGTGCCAGCAGCCAAGTGAGGGGGGAGGCACCCGATTACAATGAGCAGTTCTTC. Protein sequence: CASSQVRGEAPDYNEQFF. This chain links TRBV3-1 with TRBJ2-1; D could derive from TRBD1 or TRBD2 (6 bases each). Germline assignment: CDR1 LGHDT and CDR2 YNNKEL (reference sequence). Trimming took off 1 base at V and 4 bases at J, with 20 bases between the two ends. The CDR3 spans 18 residues.

The V and J genes are TRBV5-1 and TRBJ2-3; D unresolved. This CDR3 has 16 amino acids. Trimming shortened V by 0 bases and J by 6 bases, and 17 bases separated the two germline ends. Germline CDR1 SGHRS, CDR2 YFSETQ. The CDR3, as DNA: TGCGCCAGCAGCTTGGTGGGTAACCTCCCTTCGGATACGCAGTATTTT. Protein: CASSLVGNLPSDTQYF.

This clonotype has just a few counts. V and J are TRBV5-1 and TRBJ1-1; the match to TRBD1 covers 7 bases. Germline CDR1 is SGHRS and CDR2 is YFSETQ. Trimming at V came to 0 bases and at J to 5 bases, leaving 4 bases not matched to a gene. CDR3 length: 14 amino acids. CDR3 residues: CASSLETGKTEAFF. The CDR3 bases are TGCGCCAGCAGCTTGGAGACAGGGAAGACTGAAGCTTTCTTT.

A few counts support this clonotype. V usage is TRBV20-1 and J usage is TRBJ2-7, with 9 bases identical to TRBD1. The CDR3 spans 14 residues. Trimming took 6 bases from V and 6 from J; bases not matched to a gene: 12. The V gene's germline CDR1 is DFQATT and CDR2 SNEGSKA (reference sequence). The CDR3 DNA sequence: TGCAGTGCACCGGGACAGGGTTATGAAGGCGAGCAGTACTTC. This encodes CSAPGQGYEGEQYF.

Regarding this clonotype: Given a much more abundant clone one base away, this may be a read error. V and J are TRBV10-3 and TRBJ1-5; D not resolved. CDR3 length: 15 amino acids. Germline CDR1 and CDR2: ENHRY and SYGVKD. Trimming shortened V by 4 bases and J by 0 bases, and 10 bases separated the two germline ends. CDR3 nucleotide sequence: TGTGCCATCAGTGGAGGCAGGAATAGCAATCAGCCCCAGCATTTT. As protein: CAISGGRNSNQPQHF.

The rearrangement uses TRBV3-1 and TRBJ1-2; D is unclear. The CDR3 length is 14 residues. Germline CDR1 is LGHDT and CDR2 is YNNKEL (reference sequence). V lost 0 bases to trimming and J lost 4 bases, with 9 bases between them. For the CDR3, the DNA is TGTGCCAGCAGCCAAGATTGGCAGATCTATGGCTACACCTTC. Its protein is CASSQDWQIYGYTF. The full variable domain, with the rest looked up from reference TRBV3-1 and TRBJ1-2, is DTAVSQTPKYLVTQMGNDKSIKCEQNLGHDTMYWYKQDSKKFLKIMFSYNNKELIINETVPNRFSPKSPDKAHLNLHINSLELGDSAVYFCASSQDWQIYGYTFGSGTRLTVV.

V usage is TRBV7-8 and J usage is TRBJ2-4; 15 bases map to TRBD2. Trimming removed 5 bases from V and 0 bases from J; junction bases left unmatched: 5. Germline CDR1 and CDR2: SGHVS and FQNEAQ. The CDR3 runs 18 residues. The CDR3 here is CASSPGLAGGPAKNIQYF. As DNA, the CDR3 is TGTGCCAGCAGCCCGGGACTAGCGGGAGGTCCAGCCAAAAACATTCAGTACTTC. Full variable domain (missing parts from reference TRBV7-8 and TRBJ2-4): GAGVSQSPRYKVAKRGQDVALRCDPISGHVSLFWYQQALGQGPEFLTYFQNEAQLDKSGLPSDRFFAERPEGSVSTLKIQRTQQEDSAVYLCASSPGLAGGPAKNIQYFGAGTRLSVL.

The genes are TRBV6-6 and TRBJ2-2; a possible D gene is TRBD1 (5 bases). CDR3 length: 13 residues. Trimming cost V 3 bases and J 6 bases, with 8 bases left between them. CDR1 and CDR2 (germline): MNHNY, SVGAGI (reference sequence). The CDR3 nucleotides read TGTGCCAGCAGTTATAGACAGTCCGGGGAGCTGTTTTTT. Translation gives CASSYRQSGELFF.

J is TRBJ2-1 and V is TRBV10-2; D unclear. TRBJ2-7 matches the DNA end more closely, so the J call is doubtful. The V gene's germline CDR1 is WSHSY and CDR2 SAAADI. The CDR3 length is 14 residues. In DNA form, the CDR3 reads TGCGCCAGCAGTGACGACGACATTTCCTACGAGCAGTACTTC. Encoded protein: CASSDDDISYEQYF.

This clonotype was seen a few times. The chain couples TRBV7-9 to TRBJ1-2; D perhaps matches TRBD1 (6 bases). Looked up from germline, CDR1 is SEHNR and CDR2 is FQNEAQ (reference sequence). Trimming took 5 bases from V and 4 from J, leaving 14 bases between them. This CDR3 is 14 amino acids long. CDR3 in amino acids: CASSDFQGTYGYTF. The CDR3 DNA sequence: TGTGCCAGCAGCGACTTCCAGGGGACCTATGGCTACACCTTC.

The chain carries TRBV29-1 and TRBJ2-4, with TRBD2 matching over 7 bases. This CDR3 contains 13 residues. In germline, CDR1 is SQVTM, CDR2 ANQGSEA. Germline trimming cut 6 bases from V and 5 bases from J; bases unmatched to any gene: 7. CDR3 nucleotides: TGCAGCGTCGGCGGGAGCCTTGAAAACATTCAGTACTTC. Protein product: CSVGGSLENIQYF.

The V and J genes are TRBV3-1 and TRBJ1-1, with D uncertain. The CDR3 totals 13 residues. Germline CDR1 is LGHDT and CDR2 is YNNKEL (reference sequence). Trimming stripped 2 bases from V and 3 bases from J, with 7 bases between. The CDR3 sequence: CASSQPSYTEAFF. CDR3 DNA: TGTGCCAGCAGCCAACCCAGTTACACTGAAGCTTTCTTT.

This clonotype has a count of ten or more. The chain combines TRBV5-1 with TRBJ2-3, with 8 bases matching TRBD2. V lost 0 bases and J lost 2; bases outside the gene matches: 2. This CDR3 is built from 15 residues. Germline V lookup: CDR1 SGHRS, CDR2 YFSETQ. The CDR3 coding sequence is TGCGCCAGCAGCTTGGCTAGCGGGTACACAGATACGCAGTATTTT. Amino acids: CASSLASGYTDTQYF.

In the case of this clonotype: One end of the junction is discordant with germline, which a read error may explain. J is TRBJ2-7 and V is TRBV5-1, with 7 bases identical to TRBD2. Germline loops: CDR1 SGHRS, CDR2 YFSETQ. This CDR3 is built from 17 residues. In DNA form, the CDR3 reads TGCGCCAGCAGCATCGCCCCTAGCGGTGAGGGCTCCTACGAACAGTACTTC. Encoded protein: CASSIAPSGEGSYEQYF.

The rearrangement links TRBV20-1 to TRBJ1-1; D gene ambiguous. Germline V CDR1 and CDR2: DFQATT, SNEGSKA (reference sequence). The CDR3 totals 12 residues. Trimming removed 2 bases from V and 3 bases from J, with 7 bases in between. DNA for the CDR3: TGCAGTGCTAGACCTTCCGACACTGAAGCTTTCTTT. The encoded protein is CSARPSDTEAFF.

The chain is built from TRBV20-1 and TRBJ2-5; D perhaps matches TRBD1 (6 bases). Germline loops: CDR1 DFQATT, CDR2 SNEGSKA (reference sequence). The CDR3 is 14 amino acids. V shed 5 bases and J shed 3 bases, with 16 bases lying between them. CDR3 protein: CSAPSGHTEETQYF. CDR3 nucleotide sequence: TGCAGTGCTCCCTCGGGACATACGGAAGAGACCCAGTACTTC.

This chain connects TRBV28 to TRBJ1-2; D is unresolved. CDR3 length equals 14 residues. The V gene's germline CDR1 is MDHEN and CDR2 SYDVKM. Trimming shortened V by 9 bases and J by 4 bases, and 18 bases separated the two germline ends. The CDR3 spells CARRGSYCVYGYTF. The CDR3 nucleotides read TGTGCCAGAAGAGGCAGTTACTGTGTCTATGGCTACACCTTC.